The 11 T cell receptor beta chains given below trace back to one sample, sequenced in a study of PD-1 blockade in classical Hodgkin lymphoma (TCRdb year 2020). The sample's time point, from its label and the paper: cycle 1 day 1 (C1D1), immediately before nivolumab initiation. Every trial patient had relapsed after autologous stem cell transplantation, and cohorts A, B and C differed in prior brentuximab vedotin exposure. Library creation used the immunoSEQ multiplex PCR assay. The table was pulled from immuneACCESS by TCRdb, which kept in-frame rearrangements only. Such tables lose some clones; where checked, under half of the loss comes from unresolved V genes, and the rest has no known cause. For this sample the table gives just under 100,000 clones, of which roughly 84% were detected only once. 10% to 15% of the sample lies in the top ten. The sequencing here drew on peripheral blood mononuclear cells (PBMCs), taken at baseline. These receptors originate from a human donor with classical Hodgkin lymphoma.

The rearrangement links TRBV29-1 to TRBJ2-3; the match to TRBD2 covers 15 bases. Trimming took 3 bases from V and 3 from J; bases not matched to a gene: 4. This CDR3 spans 16 amino acids. Per the germline V gene, CDR1 is SQVTM and CDR2 is ANQGSEA. Here the CDR3 reads CSVDAGTSGRTDTQYF. In DNA form, the CDR3 reads TGCAGCGTTGACGCCGGGACTAGCGGGAGGACAGATACGCAGTATTTT.

This chain joins TRBV29-1 and TRBJ1-4; TRBD1 might be the D (5 bases). Germline values: CDR1 SQVTM, CDR2 ANQGSEA. The length of the CDR3 is 12 residues. This chain's CDR3 is CTAGEANEKLFF. The CDR3 DNA reads TGCACCGCGGGGGAAGCTAATGAAAAACTGTTTTTT. The whole variable domain, filled in from reference TRBV29-1 and TRBJ1-4, reads SAVISQKPSRDICQRGTSLTIQCQVDSQVTMMFWYRQQPGQSLTLIATANQGSEATYESGFVIDKFPISRPNLTFSTLTVSNMSPEDSSIYLCTAGEANEKLFFGSGTQLSVL.

The chain combines TRBV29-1 with TRBJ2-1; D call uncertain. The CDR3 covers 11 residues. Germline assignment: CDR1 SQVTM and CDR2 ANQGSEA. The ends were cut back, 7 bases at V and 9 bases at J, with 13 bases in the middle. In DNA, the CDR3 is TGCAGCGCCGGACCAAGAGGTGAGCAGTTCTTC. Its translation is CSAGPRGEQFF.

The V call is TRBV19, the J call TRBJ1-2, with D perhaps matching TRBD1 (5 bases). Germline lookup yields CDR1 LNHDA and CDR2 SQIVND (reference sequence). With 8 bases removed from V and 4 bases from J, the gap between germline ends came to 17 bases. The CDR3 length is 14 residues. CDR3 amino acids: CASQVGRGSYGYTF. CDR3 nucleotides: TGTGCCAGTCAAGTCGGAAGGGGATCCTATGGCTACACCTTC.

V and J are TRBV9 and TRBJ1-3, with D unresolved. CDR1 SGDLS and CDR2 YYNGEE come from the germline V gene. The CDR3 extends over 14 amino acids. Trimming shortened V by 6 bases and J by 0 bases, and 10 bases separated the two germline ends. The CDR3 DNA is TGTGCCAGCACCGTGGGTTTCTCTGGAAACACCATATATTTT. Protein sequence: CASTVGFSGNTIYF.

The V call is TRBV2, the J call TRBJ1-1, with D hard to call. Germline-derived CDR1 and CDR2 are SNHLY and FYNNEI. The CDR3 length is 13 residues. Deletions cut 4 bases from V and 4 bases from J, with 10 bases between. The CDR3 spells CASSVGVSTEAFF. CDR3 sequence (DNA): TGTGCCAGCAGTGTTGGGGTCAGCACTGAAGCTTTCTTT.

The chain combines TRBV27 with TRBJ2-7, with 8 nucleotides matching TRBD2. V lost 8 bases and J lost 7; bases outside the gene matches: 16. The CDR3 runs to 15 residues. Germline assignment: CDR1 MNHEY and CDR2 SMNVEV (reference sequence). The CDR3 DNA is TGTGCCAGCTCGCATTCTAAAGCGGGAGTGAGGGAGCAGTACTTC. Its translation: CASSHSKAGVREQYF.

For the CDR3, the DNA is TGTGCCATCAGTGCGGGACAGGGGGGAGGAAACACCATATATTTT. Protein product: CAISAGQGGGNTIYF. This chain joins TRBV10-3 and TRBJ1-3; 11 nucleotides agree with TRBD1. The trim removed 4 bases at V and 4 bases at J, leaving 3 bases unmatched. Germline CDR1 and CDR2: ENHRY and SYGVKD. The CDR3 spans 15 residues.

The chain has TRBV2 and TRBJ1-1; D is ambiguous. This CDR3 comprises 15 residues. CDR1 is SNHLY and CDR2 is FYNNEI in the germline V gene. Trimming left V 4 bases short and J 1 base short, with 13 bases between. In nucleotides, the CDR3 is TGTGCCAGCAGTGCGAGGGAATCTTGGAACACTGAAGCTTTCTTT. Residues: CASSARESWNTEAFF.

J is TRBJ2-3 and V is TRBV19, with 12 bases lining up with TRBD2. The CDR3 extends over 16 amino acids. Per germline, CDR1 LNHDA and CDR2 SQIVND (reference sequence). With 6 bases clipped from V and 4 bases from J, the junction kept 8 bases outside the gene matches. The chain's CDR3 is CASRRLAGGPADTQYF. The CDR3 nucleotides are TGTGCCAGTAGGAGGCTAGCGGGAGGGCCAGCAGATACGCAGTATTTT.

The chain employs TRBV6-5 and TRBJ2-5; the D call may be TRBD1 or TRBD2 (6 bases each). Germline lookup yields CDR1 MNHEY and CDR2 SVGAGI. This CDR3 has 14 amino acids. The V gene lost 6 bases and the J gene lost 5 bases, with 16 bases spanning the gap. The chain's CDR3 is CASRRGWGAETQYF. CDR3 in DNA: TGTGCCAGCAGGCGCGGGTGGGGGGCGGAGACCCAGTACTTC.